The text below deals with one TCR beta chain. These data come from a study of blood T cell repertoires in COVID-19. About the study: Italy, Spain and the United States were the sources of the convalescent and acute COVID-19 samples. T cells, B-cell-depleted T cells, or PBMCs supplied cDNA or gDNA.

Per the original methods: Researchers report that nucleated cell counts were estimated from reference gene primer amplification. Clones were sequenced by immunoSEQ multiplex PCR, and TCRdb holds only the in-frame ones, with some missing. That table gives V, J and clone size, and the DNA gave D and trimming. The table lists tens of thousands of clones, over 80% of them singletons. Germline values: CDR1 KGHDR, CDR2 SFDVKD. V shed 0 bases and J shed 2 bases, with 9 bases lying between them. This CDR3 has 16 amino acids. The sequenced material came from peripheral blood. The gene calls are TRBV24-1 and TRBJ2-2; no reliable D call. The receptor's source is a woman aged 80 or older with acute or convalescent COVID-19. This CDR3 is CATSDLPRSNTGELFF. Written as DNA, the CDR3 is TGTGCCACCAGTGATTTGCCCCGGTCAAACACCGGGGAGCTGTTTTTT.